The sequence of this T cell receptor (beta chain) was determined in a study of T-cell memory formation after mild COVID-19. Study context: In these data, TCR clusters were largely donor specific. Study-wide results and limits: Contracting CD4+ clones lay largely in CM and EM, with CD8+ ones residing in EMRA. Day 15 to 85 contracting clones showed balanced CD4/CD8; day 15 to 37 expanders favored CD4+. The SARS-CoV-2 specificity of second-wave clones reaching peak at day 37 remained unverified.

This clonotype was counted at least ten times. Its antigen is not known. TCRdb reprocessed the 5' RACE reads via MiXCR and lists one record per CDR3 protein. Seen here are 80,000 to 90,000 distinct CDR3 sequences, about 23% observed once, and the top ten hold roughly 39%. The sequenced sample consisted of PBMCs or a T cell subset sorted from them (not recorded which). This TCR was sampled from a young man who had mild COVID-19 (a few samples of this study predate the infection). Cell type and time point are not known.

This chain's CDR3 is CAISGTRDSGANVLTF. CDR3 coding DNA: TGTGCCATCAGTGGGACCCGAGACTCTGGGGCCAACGTCCTGACTTTC. V and J are TRBV10-3 and TRBJ2-6, with unresolved D. Germline values: CDR1 ENHRY, CDR2 SYGVKD. This CDR3 comprises 16 residues. The ends were cut back, 4 bases at V and 0 bases at J, with 10 bases in the middle.